This T cell receptor (beta chain) was profiled in a study of blood T cell repertoires in COVID-19. Overall study context: Acute and convalescent COVID-19 specimens originated in the United States, Italy and Spain. The cDNA or gDNA used as material had been derived from T cells, B-cell-depleted T cells, or PBMCs.

The CDR3 sequence is 13 residues long. Trimming cost V 9 bases and J 4 bases; bases outside gene matches: 6. From germline, CDR1 is SNHLY and CDR2 FYNNEI. In the source study's methods: Nucleated cell number was recorded as an estimate derived from reference gene primer amplification. The protocol was immunoSEQ multiplex PCR, while the TCRdb copy is restricted to in-frame clones and leaves out a portion. Clonal size and the V and J genes are those of that table, whereas D and trimming came from the DNA. Seen here are tens of thousands of clones, 88% observed once, and the top ten hold roughly 6.2%. The sample taken for sequencing was peripheral blood. The chain combines TRBV2 with TRBJ1-5; 7 positions match TRBD1. This clonotype was sampled from a human donor in a cohort sampled during active COVID-19. The CDR3 nucleotides read TGTGCCAGTGGGACAGCTCCAAATCAGCCCCAGCATTTT. It codes for CASGTAPNQPQHF.